The 26 T cell receptor beta chains listed next were all sequenced from one sample in a study of blood T cells in healthy people across ages. The use of a sample-barcoded 5' primer and a J-beta primer mix characterized a second PCR of roughly 6 to 11 cycles. From the 5' RACE reads, TCRdb called clonotypes with MiXCR, one entry per CDR3 protein. The sample has about 780,000 distinct CDR3 sequences, 35% to 50% seen once. Material for sequencing was blood. These receptors all stem from an elderly man in good health.

As to this clonotype: Since a much larger clone is just one base distant, this may be a read error. The chain is built from TRBV27 and TRBJ2-5, with D uncertain. V shed 7 bases and J shed 11 bases, with 14 bases lying between them. CDR1 is MNHEY and CDR2 is SMNVEV in the germline V gene (reference sequence). This CDR3 is 11 amino acids long. CDR3 amino acids: CASTERNEQYF. The DNA for the CDR3 is TGTGCCAGCACTGAGAGGAATGAGCAGTACTTC.

This clonotype has a single count. A single base separates this from a much larger clone, so it may be a read error. The chain uses TRBV7-2 and TRBJ2-4; D not resolved. The CDR3 loop spans 16 amino acids. Trimming removed 1 base at V and 0 bases at J, with 10 bases between. Germline CDR1 SGHTA, CDR2 FQGNSA. Written as DNA, the CDR3 is TGTGCCAGCAGCTTAGATAGGGCGGTAGCCAAAAACATTCAGTACTTC. It specifies CASSLDRAVAKNIQYF. Full variable domain (remainder filled in from reference TRBV7-2 and TRBJ2-4): GAGVSQSPSNKVTEKGKDVELRCDPISGHTALYWYRQSLGQGLEFLIYFQGNSAPDKSGLPSDRFSAERTGGSVSTLTIQRTQQEDSAVYLCASSLDRAVAKNIQYFGAGTRLSVL.

This clonotype has a single count. The chain couples TRBV20-1 to TRBJ2-1, with D perhaps TRBD2 (5 bases). V lost 3 bases and J lost 0, with 15 bases in between. The CDR3 contains 16 residues. The germline gives CDR1 DFQATT, CDR2 SNEGSKA (reference sequence). CDR3 nucleotides: TGCAGTGCTAGCCCCTATGATGGGAGCTCCTACAATGAGCAGTTCTTC. The encoded protein is CSASPYDGSSYNEQFF.

This rearrangement joins TRBV29-1 to TRBJ2-4, with 8 positions matching TRBD1. The J call may be faulty, since TRBJ2-5 better matches the DNA end. In germline, CDR1 is SQVTM, CDR2 ANQGSEA. CDR3 length equals 12 residues. CDR3 region: CSVGQGMKTQYF. In nucleotides, the CDR3 is TGCAGCGTTGGACAGGGGATGAAGACCCAGTACTTC.

The V call is TRBV5-1, the J call TRBJ2-5; D ambiguous. From germline, CDR1 is SGHRS and CDR2 YFSETQ. V lost 0 bases to trimming and J lost 2 bases, with 8 bases between them. The CDR3 is made up of 14 amino acids. The chain's CDR3 is CASSLGGMQETQYF. The CDR3 coding sequence is TGCGCCAGCAGCTTGGGTGGGATGCAAGAGACCCAGTACTTC.

This rearrangement joins TRBV6-1 to TRBJ2-2, with 9 bases aligning to TRBD1. CDR1 is MNHNS and CDR2 is SASEGT in the germline V gene. V was pared by 4 bases and J by 3 bases, with 6 bases of the junction left unmatched. The CDR3 covers 16 residues. The CDR3: CASSGNRGLDTGELFF. The DNA of the CDR3 is TGTGCCAGCAGTGGAAACAGGGGGCTGGACACCGGGGAGCTGTTTTTT.

This chain connects TRBV9 to TRBJ2-7; 8 nucleotides align to TRBD1. There are 16 residues in the CDR3. The germline gives CDR1 SGDLS, CDR2 YYNGEE. Trimming cost V 2 bases and J 0 bases; bases outside gene matches: 7. CDR3 coding DNA: TGTGCCAGCAGCGTTGGGGCAACAGGGGGCTCCTACGAGCAGTACTTC. It translates to CASSVGATGGSYEQYF.

The chain links TRBV29-1 to TRBJ1-5, with TRBD1 matching over 9 bases. CDR3 length: 14 residues. Germline V CDR1 and CDR2: SQVTM, ANQGSEA. After removal of 4 bases from V and 4 bases from J, the junction contained 5 bases not matched to a gene. CDR3 in amino acids: CSVGLGTGNQPQHF. In nucleotides, the CDR3 is TGCAGCGTTGGGTTGGGGACAGGGAATCAGCCCCAGCATTTT.

This clonotype was recorded many times. The chain combines TRBV20-1 with TRBJ2-3; TRBD1 is a possible D gene (5 bases). Germline CDR1 and CDR2: DFQATT and SNEGSKA (reference sequence). V shed 6 bases and J shed 6 bases, with 13 bases lying between them. The CDR3 sequence is 12 residues long. The CDR3 is CSAGHYTDTQYF. CDR3 bases: TGCAGTGCAGGACACTACACGGATACGCAGTATTTT.

The rearrangement uses TRBV3-1 and TRBJ2-7, with 7 bases aligning to TRBD1. This CDR3 is 13 amino acids long. Germline lookup yields CDR1 LGHDT and CDR2 YNNKEL (reference sequence). J was trimmed by 5 bases and V by 3 bases; bases with no gene match: 4. This CDR3 is CASSHGDSNEQYF. CDR3 in DNA: TGTGCCAGCAGCCATGGGGACAGCAACGAGCAGTACTTC.

This clonotype was seen repeatedly, ten times or more. The chain carries TRBV5-1 and TRBJ2-7; 9 bases agree with TRBD2. Germline V gives CDR1 SGHRS, CDR2 YFSETQ. The CDR3 spans 14 residues. Trimming at V came to 4 bases and at J to 2 bases, leaving 4 bases not matched to a gene. The CDR3 loop is CASSVTSGTYEQYF. Here the CDR3 DNA reads TGCGCCAGCAGCGTGACTAGCGGTACCTACGAGCAGTACTTC.

This sequence joins TRBV12-3 or TRBV12-4 and TRBJ2-3, with 10 bases matching TRBD2. The CDR3 is made up of 14 amino acids. The ends lost 6 bases at V and 5 bases at J; junction bases unmatched: 5. The CDR3 DNA reads as TGTGCCAGCAGAGTAGCGGGAGGTCGAGATACGCAGTATTTT. Translated: CASRVAGGRDTQYF.

This clonotype was observed a handful of times. V gene TRBV29-1 combines with J gene TRBJ2-1, with a weak D call TRBD2 (6 bases). Germline values: CDR1 SQVTM, CDR2 ANQGSEA. The CDR3 contains 13 residues. V was pared by 4 bases and J by 7 bases, with 14 bases between. The CDR3 nucleotides are TGCAGCGTTGGGTCGGCTAGCGAGAATGAGCAGTTCTTC. It encodes CSVGSASENEQFF.

The J gene is TRBJ2-3, the V gene TRBV6-6; tentatively, D is TRBD1 (6 bases). The V end was cut by 6 bases, the J end by 0 bases, with 10 bases between. The CDR3 extends over 14 amino acids. Germline CDR1 MNHNY, CDR2 SVGAGI (reference sequence). CDR3 region: CASRHQGSTDTQYF. The CDR3 nucleotides read TGTGCCAGCAGACACCAGGGGAGCACAGATACGCAGTATTTT.

Points on this clonotype: A read error is possible here, since a much larger clone lies one base away. CDR3 DNA: TGCAGCGTTGAGCGGCTAGCCGATGAGCAGTACTTC. Translating gives CSVERLADEQYF. This chain links TRBV29-1 with TRBJ2-5; D perhaps matches TRBD2 (5 bases). The V gene lost 3 bases and the J gene lost 11 bases, with 16 bases spanning the gap. CDR3 length: 12 amino acids. CDR1 and CDR2 (germline): SQVTM, ANQGSEA.

The genes are TRBV6-2 or TRBV6-3 and TRBJ2-1; 15 nucleotides line up with TRBD2. The assigned J gene may be wrong: the sequence end matches TRBJ2-7 better. CDR1 and CDR2 from the germline V gene are MNHEY and SVGEGT. The CDR3 is 16 amino acids. The CDR3 sequence: CASSRPGLAGGVEQYF. Here the CDR3 DNA reads TGTGCCAGCAGTCGTCCGGGACTAGCGGGAGGCGTAGAGCAGTACTTC.

A word on this clonotype: The junction and the germline gene differ at one end; a read error may be behind it. The chain joins TRBV7-2 to TRBJ2-3; D possibly corresponds to TRBD1 (6 bases). CDR1 SGHTA and CDR2 FQGNSA come from the germline V gene. The CDR3 sequence is 16 residues long. This CDR3 is CASKVIRGPTTGTQYF. The CDR3 DNA sequence: TGTGCCAGCAAAGTCATCCGGGGCCCGACGACAGGTACGCAGTATTTT. Together with reference TRBV7-2 and TRBJ2-3, the CDR3 gives the full variable domain: GAGVSQSPSNKVTEKGKDVELRCDPISGHTALYWYRQSLGQGLEFLIYFQGNSAPDKSGLPSDRFSAERTGGSVSTLTIQRTQQEDSAVYLCASKVIRGPTTGTQYFGPGTRLTVL.

With regard to this clonotype: One junction end disagrees with the germline gene, perhaps due to a read error. The chain couples TRBV28 to TRBJ2-1, with D possibly TRBD2 on 5 matching bases. The CDR3 runs 14 residues. Germline V gene sequence: CDR1 MDHEN, CDR2 SYDVKM. CDR3 nucleotide sequence: TGTGCCAGCAGTATGGATTCATCCTACAATGAGCGGTACTTC. It encodes CASSMDSSYNERYF.

This chain uses TRBV12-3 or TRBV12-4 with TRBJ1-6; no clear D. This CDR3 has 13 amino acids. The ends were cut back, 2 bases at V and 11 bases at J, with 10 bases in the middle. The CDR3 spells CASSLKGEPPLHF. The CDR3 DNA sequence: TGTGCCAGCAGTTTAAAGGGAGAGCCACCCCTCCACTTT.

This clonotype was recorded a few times. This sequence joins TRBV13 and TRBJ2-2, with 8 bases lining up with TRBD2. The V and J ends lost 6 bases and 8 bases, in that order; junction bases with no gene match: 17. This CDR3 has 17 residues. Germline V gene sequence: CDR1 PRHDT, CDR2 FYEKMQ (reference sequence). CDR3 amino acids: CASSPKRLGLVSGELFF. The CDR3 DNA sequence: TGTGCCAGCAGTCCTAAACGTCTGGGACTAGTCTCTGGGGAGCTGTTTTTT. The whole variable domain, remainder taken from reference TRBV13 and TRBJ2-2, is AAGVIQSPRHLIKEKRETATLKCYPIPRHDTVYWYQQGPGQDPQFLISFYEKMQSDKGSIPDRFSAQQFSDYHSELNMSSLELGDSALYFCASSPKRLGLVSGELFFGEGSRLTVL.

The chain couples TRBV28 to TRBJ2-7, with a weak D call TRBD2 (5 bases). The CDR3 is 14 amino acids. Germline V gene data show CDR1 as MDHEN and CDR2 as SYDVKM. With 5 bases removed from V and 0 bases from J, the gap between germline ends came to 11 bases. CDR3 sequence: CASSTRRSSYEQYF. The CDR3 nucleotides read TGTGCCAGCAGTACCAGGAGGAGCTCCTACGAGCAGTACTTC.

As to this clonotype: The junction departs from germline at one end; a sequencing error may be responsible. The chain recombines TRBV25-1 with TRBJ2-6; D is undetermined. CDR1 and CDR2 (germline): MGHDK, SYGVNS. The CDR3 length is 17 residues. The CDR3 region has the DNA TGTGCCAGCGGTGAACCTGGACCGTTCGCTGGGGCCAACGTCCTGACTTTC. Its protein product is CASGEPGPFAGANVLTF.

This clonotype was picked up a small number of times. The chain recombines TRBV20-1 with TRBJ2-7; D is undetermined. The CDR3 spans 12 residues. Per germline, CDR1 DFQATT and CDR2 SNEGSKA (reference sequence). The V end was cut by 3 bases, the J end by 3 bases, with 9 bases between. The CDR3 DNA follows: TGCAGTGCTAGCAAAGAGGACTACGAGCAGTACTTC. This codes for CSASKEDYEQYF.

The chain is built from TRBV4-2 and TRBJ2-5, with D tentatively TRBD1 (6 bases). CDR3 length: 18 amino acids. CDR1 and CDR2 (germline): LGHNA, YNFKEQ. V was cut by 0 bases and J by 0 bases, with 17 bases left in between. CDR3 coding DNA: TGTGCCAGCAGCCAAGAGGTAGGGGGACCACTCTACCAAGAGACCCAGTACTTC. Amino acids: CASSQEVGGPLYQETQYF.

The chain combines TRBV6-5 with TRBJ2-5; 7 positions agree with TRBD2. Trimming cost V 0 bases and J 5 bases; bases outside gene matches: 6. CDR1 MNHEY and CDR2 SVGAGI come from the germline V gene. This CDR3 is 15 amino acids long. The DNA of the CDR3 is TGTGCCAGCAGTTACTCCCGGCGGGAGTATGAGACCCAGTACTTC. It translates to CASSYSRREYETQYF.

The CDR3 DNA is TGCAGCGTTGGGACTAGCGGGATTTCAGATACGCAGTATTTT. This translates into CSVGTSGISDTQYF. V usage is TRBV29-1 and J usage is TRBJ2-3; the match to TRBD2 covers 12 bases. The germline V gene encodes CDR1 SQVTM and CDR2 ANQGSEA. The CDR3 consists of 14 residues. Losses at the gene ends were 4 bases for V and 4 bases for J; bases not matched to a gene: 3.